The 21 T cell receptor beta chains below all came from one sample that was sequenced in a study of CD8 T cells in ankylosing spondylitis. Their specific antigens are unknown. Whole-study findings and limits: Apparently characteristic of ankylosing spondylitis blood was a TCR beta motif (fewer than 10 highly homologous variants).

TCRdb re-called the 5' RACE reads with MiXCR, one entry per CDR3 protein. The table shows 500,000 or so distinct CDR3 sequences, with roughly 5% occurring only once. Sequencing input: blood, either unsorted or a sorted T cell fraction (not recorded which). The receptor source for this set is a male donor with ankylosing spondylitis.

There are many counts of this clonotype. The CDR3 spells CASTTGTLHQPQHF. The CDR3 bases are TGTGCCAGCACGACCGGGACTCTTCACCAGCCCCAGCATTTT. The chain uses TRBV28 and TRBJ1-5, with D perhaps matching TRBD1 (5 bases). Trimming shortened V by 7 bases and J by 7 bases, and 17 bases separated the two germline ends. Germline V gene lookup returns CDR1 MDHEN and CDR2 SYDVKM. CDR3 length: 14 amino acids.

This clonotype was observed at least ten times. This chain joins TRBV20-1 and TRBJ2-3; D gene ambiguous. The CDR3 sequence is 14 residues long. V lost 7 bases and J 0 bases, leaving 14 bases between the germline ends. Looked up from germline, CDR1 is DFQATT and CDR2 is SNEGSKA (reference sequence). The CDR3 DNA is TGCAGTGTAACAGACCCCCTCAGCACAGATACGCAGTATTTT. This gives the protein CSVTDPLSTDTQYF.

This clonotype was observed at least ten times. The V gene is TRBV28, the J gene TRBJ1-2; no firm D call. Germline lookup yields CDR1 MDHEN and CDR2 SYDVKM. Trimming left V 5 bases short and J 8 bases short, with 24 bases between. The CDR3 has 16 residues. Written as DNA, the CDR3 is TGTGCCAGCAGTATACCTCACAGTTTCCGAAGAGTGGGCTACACCTTC. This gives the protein CASSIPHSFRRVGYTF.

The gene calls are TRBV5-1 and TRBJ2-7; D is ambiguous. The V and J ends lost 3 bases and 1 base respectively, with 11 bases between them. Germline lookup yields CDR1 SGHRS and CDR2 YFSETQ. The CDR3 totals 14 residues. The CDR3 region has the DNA TGCGCCAGCAGCTCCAGTGCTGGGTCCTACGAGCAGTACTTC. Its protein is CASSSSAGSYEQYF.

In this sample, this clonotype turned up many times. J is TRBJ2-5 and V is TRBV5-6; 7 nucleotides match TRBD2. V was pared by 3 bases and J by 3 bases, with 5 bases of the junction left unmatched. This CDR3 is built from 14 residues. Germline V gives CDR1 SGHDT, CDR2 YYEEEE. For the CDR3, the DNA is TGTGCCAGCAGCTGGGGGGGACGAGAAGAGACCCAGTACTTC. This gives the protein CASSWGGREETQYF.

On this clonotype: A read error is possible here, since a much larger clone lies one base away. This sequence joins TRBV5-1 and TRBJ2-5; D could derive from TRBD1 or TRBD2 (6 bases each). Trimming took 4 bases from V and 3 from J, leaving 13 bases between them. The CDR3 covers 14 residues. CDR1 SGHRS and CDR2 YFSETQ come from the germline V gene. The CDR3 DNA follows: TGCGCCAGCAGCGCTACAAGGGGGGAAGAGACCCAGTACTTC. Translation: CASSATRGEETQYF.

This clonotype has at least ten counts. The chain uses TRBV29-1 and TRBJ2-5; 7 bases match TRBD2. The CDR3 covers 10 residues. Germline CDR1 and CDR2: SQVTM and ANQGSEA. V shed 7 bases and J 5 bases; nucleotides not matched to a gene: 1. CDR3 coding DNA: TGCAGCGCCGGGGGGGAGACCCAGTACTTC. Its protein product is CSAGGETQYF.

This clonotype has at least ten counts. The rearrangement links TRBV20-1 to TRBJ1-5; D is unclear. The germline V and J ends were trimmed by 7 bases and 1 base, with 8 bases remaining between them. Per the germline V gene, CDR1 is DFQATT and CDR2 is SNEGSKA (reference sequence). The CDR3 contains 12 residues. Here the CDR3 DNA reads TGCAGTGGTCTAGCGAGCAATCAGCCCCAGCATTTT. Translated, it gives CSGLASNQPQHF.

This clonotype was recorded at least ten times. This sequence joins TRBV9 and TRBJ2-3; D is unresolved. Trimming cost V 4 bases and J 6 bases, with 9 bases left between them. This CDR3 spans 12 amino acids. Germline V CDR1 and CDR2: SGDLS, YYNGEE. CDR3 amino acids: CASSQNVDTQYF. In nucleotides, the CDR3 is TGTGCCAGCAGCCAGAATGTGGATACGCAGTATTTT.

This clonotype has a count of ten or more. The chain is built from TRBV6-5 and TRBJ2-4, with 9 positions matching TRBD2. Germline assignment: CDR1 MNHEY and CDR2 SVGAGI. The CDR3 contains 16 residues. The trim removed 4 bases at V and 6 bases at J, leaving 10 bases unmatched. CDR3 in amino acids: CASSLRLAVGGNIQYF. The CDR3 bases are TGTGCCAGCAGTTTAAGACTAGCGGTCGGGGGAAACATTCAGTACTTC.

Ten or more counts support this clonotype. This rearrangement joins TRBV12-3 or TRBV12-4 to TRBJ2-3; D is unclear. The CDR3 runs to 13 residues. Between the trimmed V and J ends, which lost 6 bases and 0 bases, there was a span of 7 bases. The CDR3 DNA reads TGTGCCAGCAGGACGACTAGCACAGATACGCAGTATTTT. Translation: CASRTTSTDTQYF.

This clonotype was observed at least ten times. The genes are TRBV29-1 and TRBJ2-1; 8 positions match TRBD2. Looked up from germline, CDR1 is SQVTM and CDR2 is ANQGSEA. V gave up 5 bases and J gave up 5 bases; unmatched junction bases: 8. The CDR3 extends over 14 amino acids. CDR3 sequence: CSVLGTRIHNEQFF. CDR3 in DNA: TGCAGCGTTTTAGGGACTAGGATCCACAATGAGCAGTTCTTC.

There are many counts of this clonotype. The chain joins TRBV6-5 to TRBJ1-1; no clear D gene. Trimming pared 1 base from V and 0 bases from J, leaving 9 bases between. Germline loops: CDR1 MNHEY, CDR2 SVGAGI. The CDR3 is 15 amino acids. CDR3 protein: CASSYWSELNTEAFF. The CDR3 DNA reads TGTGCCAGCAGTTACTGGTCCGAACTGAACACTGAAGCTTTCTTT.

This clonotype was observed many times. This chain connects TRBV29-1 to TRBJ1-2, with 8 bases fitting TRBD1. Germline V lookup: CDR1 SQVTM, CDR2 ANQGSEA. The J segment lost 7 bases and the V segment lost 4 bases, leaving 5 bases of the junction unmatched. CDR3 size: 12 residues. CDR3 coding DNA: TGCAGCGTTGCAGGACAGGGTATTGGCTACACCTTC. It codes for CSVAGQGIGYTF.

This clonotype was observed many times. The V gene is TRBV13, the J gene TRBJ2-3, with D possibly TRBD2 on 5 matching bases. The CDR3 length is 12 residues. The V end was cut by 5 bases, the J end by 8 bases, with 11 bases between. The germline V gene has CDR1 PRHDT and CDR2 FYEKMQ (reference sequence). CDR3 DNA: TGTGCCAGCAGCCCAGACTACCGTACGCAGTATTTT. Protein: CASSPDYRTQYF.

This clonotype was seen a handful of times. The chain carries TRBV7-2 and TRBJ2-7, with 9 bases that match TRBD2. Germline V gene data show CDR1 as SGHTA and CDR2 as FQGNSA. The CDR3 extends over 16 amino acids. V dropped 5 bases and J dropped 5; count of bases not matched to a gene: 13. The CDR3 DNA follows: TGTGCCAGCAGCCCCTCCGGGGGCGGGAGGGCCCACGAGCAGTACTTC. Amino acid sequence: CASSPSGGGRAHEQYF.

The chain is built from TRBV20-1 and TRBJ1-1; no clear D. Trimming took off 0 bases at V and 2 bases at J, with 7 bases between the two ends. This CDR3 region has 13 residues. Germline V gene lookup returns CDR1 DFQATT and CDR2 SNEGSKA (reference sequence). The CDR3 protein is CSARDLFNTEAFF. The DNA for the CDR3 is TGCAGTGCTAGAGATCTTTTTAACACTGAAGCTTTCTTT.

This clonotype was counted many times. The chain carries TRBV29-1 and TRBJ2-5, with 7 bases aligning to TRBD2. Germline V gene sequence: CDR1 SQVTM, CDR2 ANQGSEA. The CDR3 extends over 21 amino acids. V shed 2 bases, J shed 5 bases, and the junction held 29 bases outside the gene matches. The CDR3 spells CSVERSWEGEDGWGGWETQYF. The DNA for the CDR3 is TGCAGCGTTGAACGATCCTGGGAGGGTGAAGATGGTTGGGGTGGTTGGGAGACCCAGTACTTC. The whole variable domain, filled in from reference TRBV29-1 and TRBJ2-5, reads SAVISQKPSRDICQRGTSLTIQCQVDSQVTMMFWYRQQPGQSLTLIATANQGSEATYESGFVIDKFPISRPNLTFSTLTVSNMSPEDSSIYLCSVERSWEGEDGWGGWETQYFGPGTRLLVL.

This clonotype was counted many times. CDR3 in DNA: TGTGCCAGCAGCGCCTATAGGGGTGAGCAGTTCTTC. This translates into CASSAYRGEQFF. The chain combines TRBV5-5 with TRBJ2-1, with a possible D match to TRBD1 (5 bases). CDR3 length equals 12 residues. Trimming left V 4 bases short and J 9 bases short, with 11 bases between. Germline CDR1 and CDR2: SGHKS and YYEKEE (reference sequence).

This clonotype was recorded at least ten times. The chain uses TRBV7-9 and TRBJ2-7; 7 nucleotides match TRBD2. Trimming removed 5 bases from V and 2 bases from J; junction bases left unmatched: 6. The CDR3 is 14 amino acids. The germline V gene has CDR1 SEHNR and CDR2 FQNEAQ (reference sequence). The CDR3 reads CASSPWEGAYEQYF. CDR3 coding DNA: TGTGCCAGCAGCCCGTGGGAGGGTGCCTACGAGCAGTACTTC.

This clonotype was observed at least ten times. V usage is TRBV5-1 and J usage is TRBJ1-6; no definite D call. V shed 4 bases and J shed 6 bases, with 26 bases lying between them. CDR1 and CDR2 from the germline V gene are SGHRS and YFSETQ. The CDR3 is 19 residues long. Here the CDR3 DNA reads TGCGCCAGCAGCCGAGCGGTAATCGATGCGGGAAAACTTAATTCACCCCTCCACTTT. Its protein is CASSRAVIDAGKLNSPLHF.